The source of this TCR beta chain is a study of Ad26.COV2.S vaccination and SARS-CoV-2 variants. Turning to the study itself: Ad26.COV2.S arm of COV1001 included the donor.

Study-wide results and limits: Spike-specific TCR breadth ran higher among vaccine recipients than placebo recipients.

Indicated treatment: around 19 received Ad26.COV2.S at low or high dose, single or two shots; about 5 received placebo; per-sample allocation not given. Sampling was performed 63 days after the first vaccine or placebo injection. Germline V lookup: CDR1 SGDLS, CDR2 YYNGEE. CDR3 length equals 15 residues. With 3 bases removed from V and 3 bases from J, the gap between germline ends came to 13 bases. Libraries were prepared by immunoSEQ multiplex PCR; TCRdb keeps only in-frame clonotypes and omits some of them. The sample has approximately 340,000 clones, roughly 81% seen once; the top ten hold 2.5% to 3.5%. Points on this clone: Its antigen is still unknown.

The clonotype was recovered from a person aged 18-65 years who received the Ad26.COV2.S COVID-19 vaccine or a placebo. The chain employs TRBV9 and TRBJ2-1, with D possibly TRBD2 on 6 matching bases. The material sequenced was peripheral blood, taken in a trial of Ad26.COV2.S vaccine versus placebo. CDR3 amino acids: CASSEKTDYYNEQFF. Here the CDR3 DNA reads TGTGCCAGCAGCGAGAAAACGGACTACTACAATGAGCAGTTCTTC.